The clone carrying this T cell receptor beta chain showed up many times. Investigators amplified TCR beta CDR3 regions from RNA transcripts. After a first-round RT-PCR with HTBI primers, a second-round multiplex PCR was run. In TCRdb, the multiplex PCR reads were re-called with MiXCR into one record per CDR3 protein. The repertoire holds a few hundred thousand distinct CDR3 sequences, around 20% seen once, with 3% in the top ten. This specimen comes from a study of Graves' ophthalmopathy and Graves' hyperthyroidism. Germline V lookup: CDR1 SGHAT, CDR2 FQNNGV. The CDR3 is made up of 16 amino acids. Losses at the gene ends were 5 bases for V and 6 bases for J; bases not matched to a gene: 10.

The chain recombines TRBV11-2 with TRBJ1-6; TRBD1 agrees at 7 bases. The TCR was taken from a woman younger than 30 with stable Graves' hyperthyroidism. The sample consisted of peripheral blood. CDR3 residues: CASSQTQGPFNSPLHF. The CDR3 nucleotides read TGTGCCAGCAGCCAAACACAGGGGCCCTTTAATTCACCCCTCCACTTT. Combining the CDR3 with reference TRBV11-2 and TRBJ1-6 gives the whole variable domain EAGVAQSPRYKIIEKRQSVAFWCNPISGHATLYWYQQILGQGPKLLIQFQNNGVVDDSQLPKDRFSAERLKGVDSTLKIQPAKLEDSAVYLCASSQTQGPFNSPLHFGNGTRLTVT.